Here is one T cell receptor (beta chain) with its context. Trimming shortened V by 2 bases and J by 5 bases, and 13 bases separated the two germline ends. The CDR3 has 14 amino acids. The V gene's germline CDR1 is SEHNR and CDR2 FQNEAQ (reference sequence). Generated by immunoSEQ multiplex PCR, the TCRdb table keeps only in-frame clones and is missing some. The sample consists of about 2.3 million clones, 80% to 95% of them appearing once. The data belong to a study of shared clonotypes between healthy human individuals. The clonotype originates from a man aged 18 to 29 in good health. Some clones in this sample may be carry-over from other donors' samples. V and J are TRBV7-9 and TRBJ2-7; D gene uncertain. Specimen: naive CD4+ T cells from PBMCs. Subset reported: CD45RA+ positively selected. DNA of the CDR3: TGTGCCAGCAGCTTAAGCTTCGGAACGGACGAGCAGTACTTC. Encoded protein: CASSLSFGTDEQYF.